One and the same sample provided the 28 T cell receptor beta chains below, sequenced in a study of T cell clonality in common variable immunodeficiency. Regarding the study as a whole: Reportedly, TCR beta sequences from common variable immunodeficiency showed fewer deletions and N-nucleotide insertions.

Only in-frame clones appear in the TCRdb table, and some are missing; sequencing was by immunoSEQ multiplex PCR. This repertoire holds about 20,000 clones, and none appear only once. Their antigens are not known. Sequencing was done on a sample of peripheral blood mononuclear cells. The receptors originated from a human donor with common variable immunodeficiency.

With regard to this clone: The CDR3 goes on 3 residues after the read ends, and that part is filled in from the germline J gene. V and J are TRBV18 and TRBJ2-5; 7 nucleotides align to TRBD1. Germline V gives CDR1 KGHSH, CDR2 LQKENI. The junction had 6 bases not matched to a gene; V was cut back by 3 bases and J by 5 bases. The CDR3 has 14 amino acids. CDR3 loop: CASSPTGVGETQYF. The covered CDR3 bases are TGTGCCAGCTCACCCACAGGGGTGGGGGAGACC. The whole variable domain, remainder taken from reference TRBV18 and TRBJ2-5, is NAGVMQNPRHLVRRRGQEARLRCSPMKGHSHVYWYRQLPEEGLKFMVYLQKENIIDESGMPKERFSAEFPKEGPSILRIQQVVRGDSAAYFCASSPTGVGETQYFGPGTRLLVL.

A word on this clone: Its ends do not fully match the called genes, so a read error is possible. From the germline J gene comes the end of the CDR3, since the read stops 3 residues before it. The gene calls are TRBV7-9 and TRBJ2-7; no firm D call. Germline CDR1 SEHNR, CDR2 FQNEAQ (reference sequence). The CDR3 has 13 residues. This CDR3 reads CSSSPKGPFEQYF. The part of the CDR3 DNA that was read is TGTTCCAGCAGTCCTAAGGGTCCCTTCGAG.

This clone was detected only a few times. From the germline J gene comes the end of the CDR3, since the read stops 3 residues before it. This chain uses TRBV11-2 with TRBJ2-7; tentative D call: TRBD2 (6 bases). Trimming shortened V by 0 bases and J by 6 bases, and 9 bases separated the two germline ends. CDR1 SGHAT and CDR2 FQNNGV come from the germline V gene. This CDR3 spans 13 amino acids. The part of the CDR3 DNA that was read is TGTGCCAGCAGCTTAGATCACGGGGGCGAG. This translates into CASSLDHGGE. The whole CDR3 sequence reads CASSLDHGGEQYF.

CDR3 sequence reads: CASSLEGAGYTF. CDR3 DNA (partial): TGTGCCAGCAGCTTAGAGGGGGCTGGC. V usage is TRBV7-9 and J usage is TRBJ1-2, with TRBD1 matching 7 bases. The read ends 3 residues before the CDR3 terminus; that terminus is restored from the germline J gene. Losses at the gene ends were 1 base for V and 7 bases for J; bases not matched to a gene: 0. The CDR3 is made up of 12 amino acids. CDR1 is SEHNR and CDR2 is FQNEAQ in the germline V gene (reference sequence). Variable domain in full (rest from reference TRBV7-9 and TRBJ1-2): DTGVSQNPRHKITKRGQNVTFRCDPISEHNRLYWYRQTLGQGPEFLTYFQNEAQLEKSRLLSDRFSAERPKGSFSTLEIQRTEQGDSAMYLCASSLEGAGYTFGSGTRLTVV.

This clone turned up a few times. The CDR3 end lies 3 residues beyond the end of the read and is filled in from the germline J gene. The V and J genes are TRBV7-3 and TRBJ2-3; D remains unclear. From germline, CDR1 is SGHTA and CDR2 FQGTGA. V lost 3 bases and J lost 2, with 9 bases in between. This CDR3 is 14 amino acids long. CDR3 residues: CASSFGGTTDTQYF. CDR3 DNA, as far as it was read: TGTGCCAGCAGCTTCGGCGGCACCACAGATACG.

For this clone: From the germline J gene comes the end of the CDR3, since the read stops 3 residues before it. This chain connects TRBV19 to TRBJ2-6; 12 nucleotides align to TRBD1. The CDR3 is made up of 18 amino acids. The V segment lost 8 bases and the J segment 0 bases; nucleotides outside the gene matches: 8. CDR1 LNHDA and CDR2 SQIVND come from the germline V gene (reference sequence). The CDR3 sequence: CASQGMGQGASGANVLTF. CDR3 DNA (partial): TGTGCCAGTCAGGGCATGGGACAGGGGGCCTCTGGGGCCAACGTC.

In its sample, this clone was seen a few times. CDR3 DNA, as far as it was read: TGTGCCAGCAGAGAATCTACGATGGACGAG. Translation: CASRESTMDE. The full-length CDR3 reads as CASRESTMDEQYF. V is TRBV7-2 and J is TRBJ2-7; D is unclear. The CDR3 goes on 3 residues after the read ends, and that part is filled in from the germline J gene. Trimming stripped 6 bases from V and 5 bases from J, with 14 bases between. The CDR3 length is 13 residues. In germline, CDR1 is SGHTA, CDR2 FQGNSA.

This clone was counted only a few times. Read data end 3 residues before the CDR3 end; the end is taken from the germline J gene. V usage is TRBV19 and J usage is TRBJ1-5; 8 nucleotides align to TRBD1. This CDR3 spans 14 amino acids. The V and J ends lost 3 bases and 2 bases, in that order; junction bases with no gene match: 0. Germline V CDR1 and CDR2: LNHDA, SQIVND (reference sequence). The DNA read from the CDR3 is TGTGCCAGTAGTATGACAGGGGGCAATCAGCCC. Its translation is CASSMTGGNQP. The entire CDR3 sequence reads CASSMTGGNQPQHF.

Only a few counts were recorded for this clone. The CDR3 goes on 3 residues after the read ends, and that part is filled in from the germline J gene. This chain connects TRBV19 to TRBJ2-1, with a weak D call TRBD1 (5 bases). V was cut by 1 base and J by 4 bases, with 8 bases left in between. Germline V gene lookup returns CDR1 LNHDA and CDR2 SQIVND (reference sequence). There are 14 residues in the CDR3. CDR3: CASSIGQIYNEQFF. The CDR3 bases that were read are TGTGCCAGTAGTATAGGACAGATTTACAATGAG.

This clone was found a few times. The CDR3 is cut off 3 residues early in the read; its end comes from the germline J gene. The chain links TRBV19 to TRBJ2-1, with 14 bases matching TRBD2. This CDR3 has 15 residues. Unmatched junction bases numbered 7, after V lost 6 bases and J lost 9 bases. The germline CDR1 and CDR2 sequences are LNHDA and SQIVND (reference sequence). The sequenced part of the CDR3 DNA is TGTGCCAGTAGCCCGACTAGCGGGAGGGCCGCTGAG. Translation gives CASSPTSGRAAE. The whole CDR3 protein reads CASSPTSGRAAEQFF.

This clone was detected a few times. The CDR3 reads CASRTGFTDTQYF. Partial CDR3 DNA: TGTGCCAGCAGGACAGGGTTCACAGATACG. The gene calls are TRBV6-2 or TRBV6-3 and TRBJ2-3, with 7 bases aligning to TRBD1. From the germline J gene comes the end of the CDR3, since the read stops 3 residues before it. V was clipped by 6 bases and J by 2 bases; unmatched bases: 2. From germline, CDR1 is MNHEY and CDR2 SVGEGT. There are 13 residues in the CDR3.

Only a few counts were recorded for this clone. The read finishes 3 residues shy of the CDR3 end, and the germline J gene is used to complete it. V and J are TRBV19 and TRBJ1-2, with D possibly TRBD1 on 6 matching bases. Trimming stripped 6 bases from V and 6 bases from J, with 14 bases between. The CDR3 runs 13 residues. Looked up from germline, CDR1 is LNHDA and CDR2 is SQIVND (reference sequence). This CDR3 is CASSQRGGHGYTF. The sequenced CDR3 bases are TGTGCCAGTAGCCAAAGAGGGGGACATGGC.

This clone was counted a few times. The read finishes 3 residues shy of the CDR3 end, and the germline J gene is used to complete it. V gene TRBV7-9 combines with J gene TRBJ2-7; TRBD1 is a possible D gene (5 bases). V dropped 3 bases and J dropped 4 bases, with 13 bases sitting between them. This CDR3 has 14 amino acids. Germline-derived CDR1 and CDR2 are SEHNR and FQNEAQ (reference sequence). The sequenced CDR3 bases are TGTGCCAGCAGCTTTAACCAGGGCCCGTACGAG. Its translation: CASSFNQGPYE. The full CDR3 is CASSFNQGPYEQYF.

A remark on this clone: The read falls 3 residues short of the CDR3 end, and the missing part is taken from the germline J gene. The genes are TRBV11-1 and TRBJ2-5; D is uncertain. CDR1 and CDR2 from the germline V gene are SGHAT and FQDESV (reference sequence). With 8 bases removed from V and 5 bases from J, the gap between germline ends came to 9 bases. The CDR3 is made up of 11 amino acids. The covered CDR3 bases are TGTGCCAGCGGCGTCGGGGAGACC. Translation gives CASGVGET. The whole CDR3 protein is CASGVGETQYF.

Of note for this clone: Sequencing ends 3 residues short of the CDR3 end; the germline J gene provides the rest. This sequence joins TRBV7-6 and TRBJ2-3; 8 bases map to TRBD2. Per germline, CDR1 SGHVS and CDR2 FNYEAQ. Trimming cost V 1 base and J 3 bases; bases outside gene matches: 3. CDR3 length: 15 residues. Incomplete CDR3 DNA: TGTGCCAGCAGCTTAGAGGGCGGGGGGACAGATACG. Its translation is CASSLEGGGTDT. The CDR3 reads in full as CASSLEGGGTDTQYF.

With respect to this clone: The CDR3 end lies 3 residues beyond the end of the read and is filled in from the germline J gene. This chain uses TRBV19 with TRBJ1-5; D unresolved. The CDR3 spans 16 residues. The V and J ends lost 7 bases and 3 bases respectively, with 19 bases between them. In germline, CDR1 is LNHDA, CDR2 SQIVND (reference sequence). Partial CDR3 DNA: TGTGCCAGTAAATCACTTTATGGAGGGCCCAATCAGCCC. Translating it yields CASKSLYGGPNQP. The complete CDR3 protein is CASKSLYGGPNQPQHF. Filled out from reference TRBV19 and TRBJ1-5, the complete variable domain reads DGGITQSPKYLFRKEGQNVTLSCEQNLNHDAMYWYRQDPGQGLRLIYYSQIVNDFQKGDIAEGYSVSREKKESFPLTVTSAQKNPTAFYLCASKSLYGGPNQPQHFGDGTRLSIL.

This clone was counted at least ten times. The read ends 3 residues early relative to the CDR3; the germline J gene fills the gap. V gene TRBV14 combines with J gene TRBJ2-1; TRBD2 matches 8 bases. The junction had 9 bases not matched to a gene; V was cut back by 5 bases and J by 9 bases. Germline CDR1 is SGHDN and CDR2 is FVKESK. There are 14 residues in the CDR3. This CDR3 is CASSAGTRSGEQFF. CDR3 DNA (partial): TGTGCCAGCAGCGCCGGGACTAGATCGGGTGAG.

The DNA read from the CDR3 is TGTGCCAGCTCACTGTTCCCGAGCACAGATACG. Amino acid sequence: CASSLFPSTDT. The complete CDR3 reads CASSLFPSTDTQYF. The V and J genes are TRBV18 and TRBJ2-3; D remains ambiguous. The read is 3 residues too short to cover the CDR3 end, so that end is filled in from the germline J gene. This CDR3 spans 14 amino acids. With 4 bases removed from V and 0 bases from J, the gap between germline ends came to 8 bases. The germline V gene has CDR1 KGHSH and CDR2 LQKENI. Combining the CDR3 with reference TRBV18 and TRBJ2-3 gives the whole variable domain NAGVMQNPRHLVRRRGQEARLRCSPMKGHSHVYWYRQLPEEGLKFMVYLQKENIIDESGMPKERFSAEFPKEGPSILRIQQVVRGDSAAYFCASSLFPSTDTQYFGPGTRLTVL.

Notes on this clone: A read error may account for a junction end that differs from germline. The CDR3 extends 3 residues past the end of the read, so its final part is completed from the germline J gene. The chain has TRBV7-9 and TRBJ1-2, with D perhaps TRBD1 (5 bases). In germline, CDR1 is SEHNR, CDR2 FQNEAQ (reference sequence). There are 13 residues in the CDR3. The CDR3 protein is CSSSFSGVYGYTF. Incomplete CDR3 DNA: TGTTCCAGCAGCTTTTCGGGGGTTTACGGC.

This clone was detected only a few times. From the germline J gene comes the end of the CDR3, since the read stops 3 residues before it. The V call is TRBV18, the J call TRBJ2-1; D not resolved. With 0 bases removed from V and 9 bases from J, the gap between germline ends came to 9 bases. Germline lookup yields CDR1 KGHSH and CDR2 LQKENI. CDR3 size: 13 residues. CDR3: CASSPPVSGEQFF. The CDR3 DNA, read in part, is TGTGCCAGCTCACCACCGGTTAGTGGTGAG. The variable domain in full, completed from reference TRBV18 and TRBJ2-1, reads NAGVMQNPRHLVRRRGQEARLRCSPMKGHSHVYWYRQLPEEGLKFMVYLQKENIIDESGMPKERFSAEFPKEGPSILRIQQVVRGDSAAYFCASSPPVSGEQFFGPGTRLTVL.

This clone was seen a handful of times. The read gets to within 3 residues of the CDR3 end, and the germline J gene fills in the rest. The chain uses TRBV30 and TRBJ1-6; 9 bases are shared with TRBD1. Germline V gene data show CDR1 as GTSNPN and CDR2 as SVGIG (reference sequence). V gave up 1 base and J gave up 6 bases; unmatched junction bases: 7. The CDR3 is 16 residues long. The sequenced CDR3 bases are TGTGCCTGGAGTGCGACAGGGGGGAGAGGTAATTCACCC. Translating gives CAWSATGGRGNSP. In full, the CDR3 is CAWSATGGRGNSPLHF.

This clone was counted only a few times. The DNA ends 3 residues before the CDR3 does, and the rest of the CDR3 is filled in from the germline J gene. This rearrangement joins TRBV19 to TRBJ1-5; the match to TRBD1 covers 8 bases. CDR3 length: 13 residues. V lost 6 bases, J lost 6 bases, and 4 bases stayed unmatched. The germline CDR1 and CDR2 sequences are LNHDA and SQIVND (reference sequence). CDR3 sequence reads: CASRRTGSQPQHF. The part of the CDR3 DNA that was read is TGTGCCAGTAGGCGGACAGGGAGTCAGCCC. The full variable domain, rest sourced from reference TRBV19 and TRBJ1-5, is DGGITQSPKYLFRKEGQNVTLSCEQNLNHDAMYWYRQDPGQGLRLIYYSQIVNDFQKGDIAEGYSVSREKKESFPLTVTSAQKNPTAFYLCASRRTGSQPQHFGDGTRLSIL.

CDR3 DNA, as far as it was read: TGTGCCAGCAGCTCCCGGGTGGGGGGTGAA. Amino acid sequence: CASSSRVGGE. The whole CDR3 sequence reads CASSSRVGGEAFF. This chain uses TRBV7-9 with TRBJ1-1; TRBD1 is a possible D gene (5 bases). The CDR3 end is not reached by the read, which stops 3 residues before it; the germline J gene fills it in. The CDR3 is made up of 13 amino acids. Trimming removed 4 bases at V and 7 bases at J, with 13 bases between. Looked up from germline, CDR1 is SEHNR and CDR2 is FQNEAQ (reference sequence).

This clone was detected a few times. The sequence runs out 3 residues before the end of the CDR3; the remainder is reconstructed from the germline J gene. This chain connects TRBV5-1 to TRBJ2-5; tentatively, D is TRBD1 (5 bases). CDR3 length: 14 amino acids. V was shortened by 2 bases and J by 3 bases, with 11 bases between the two germline ends. Looked up from germline, CDR1 is SGHRS and CDR2 is YFSETQ. CDR3 bases read: TGCGCCAGCAGCTTAGGGGTCCCAGAAGAGACC. This translates into CASSLGVPEET. The entire CDR3 is CASSLGVPEETQYF.

This clone was observed a few times. The read ends 3 residues early relative to the CDR3; the germline J gene fills the gap. The V call is TRBV7-2, the J call TRBJ2-1, with D possibly matching TRBD2 (6 bases). Deletions cut 7 bases from V and 0 bases from J, with 10 bases between. The CDR3 consists of 14 residues. Germline loops: CDR1 SGHTA, CDR2 FQGNSA. The sequenced part of the CDR3 DNA is TGTGCCAGCACAAACGGGGGCTCCTACAATGAG. Its protein is CASTNGGSYNE. The whole CDR3 is CASTNGGSYNEQFF.

This clone was counted a few times. Read sequence stops 3 residues before the CDR3 end, and the germline J gene provides the missing end. The rearrangement joins TRBV18 to TRBJ1-1; D ambiguous. CDR1 is KGHSH and CDR2 is LQKENI in the germline V gene. Between the trimmed V and J ends, which lost 2 bases and 1 base, there was a span of 8 bases. The CDR3 totals 14 residues. CDR3 loop: CASSPAGRNTEAFF. The DNA read from the CDR3 is TGTGCCAGCTCACCAGCAGGCCGGAACACTGAA.

A note on this clone: The DNA ends 3 residues before the CDR3 does, and the rest of the CDR3 is filled in from the germline J gene. The gene calls are TRBV11-2 and TRBJ2-2; D ambiguous. V dropped 0 bases and J dropped 6 bases, with 5 bases sitting between them. Germline loops: CDR1 SGHAT, CDR2 FQNNGV. The CDR3 extends over 13 amino acids. Incomplete CDR3 DNA: TGTGCCAGCAGCTTAGATAAGCCCGGGGAG. This translates into CASSLDKPGE. The whole CDR3 region reads CASSLDKPGELFF. Full variable domain (outside the CDR3, taken from reference TRBV11-2 and TRBJ2-2): EAGVAQSPRYKIIEKRQSVAFWCNPISGHATLYWYQQILGQGPKLLIQFQNNGVVDDSQLPKDRFSAERLKGVDSTLKIQPAKLEDSAVYLCASSLDKPGELFFGEGSRLTVL.

By its share, this clone is medium-sized. The CDR3 end is not reached by the read, which stops 3 residues before it; the germline J gene fills it in. This rearrangement joins TRBV6-2 or TRBV6-3 to TRBJ1-1; TRBD1 is a possible D gene (6 bases). Germline loops: CDR1 MNHEY, CDR2 SVGEGT. Trimming pared 8 bases from V and 0 bases from J, leaving 13 bases between. The CDR3 contains 14 residues. This CDR3 reads CASRDRYMNTEAFF. The covered CDR3 bases are TGTGCCAGCCGCGACAGGTACATGAACACTGAA.